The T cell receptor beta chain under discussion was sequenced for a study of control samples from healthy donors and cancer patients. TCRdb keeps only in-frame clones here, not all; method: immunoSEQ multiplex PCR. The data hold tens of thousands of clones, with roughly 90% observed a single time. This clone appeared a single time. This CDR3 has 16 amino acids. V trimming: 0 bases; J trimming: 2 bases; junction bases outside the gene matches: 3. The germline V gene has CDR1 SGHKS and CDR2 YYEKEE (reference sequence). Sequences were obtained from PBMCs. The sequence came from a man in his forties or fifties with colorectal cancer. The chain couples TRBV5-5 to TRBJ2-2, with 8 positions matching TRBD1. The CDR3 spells CASSLVPGGNTGELFF. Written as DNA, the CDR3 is TGTGCCAGCAGCTTGGTACCAGGGGGCAACACCGGGGAGCTGTTTTTT.